This TCR beta chain was retrieved from a study of blood T cell repertoires in COVID-19. The overall study: The United States, Italy and Spain supplied acute and convalescent COVID-19 samples. The analysed material was cDNA or gDNA that came from T cells, B-cell-depleted T cells, or PBMCs.

V lost 4 bases and J lost 5, with 18 bases in between. The CDR3 spans 15 residues. The germline CDR1 and CDR2 sequences are SGDLS and YYNGEE. The authors' processing: How many nucleated cells were present was estimated from reference gene primer amplification. The protocol was immunoSEQ multiplex PCR, while the TCRdb copy is restricted to in-frame clones and leaves out a portion. D and trimming were read from the DNA, whereas the V and J calls and clone size are those reported in that table. This table holds 250,000 or so clones, 75% to 85% found once. The sample consisted of peripheral blood. The clonotype was recovered from a human donor in a cohort sampled during active COVID-19. This sequence joins TRBV9 and TRBJ1-1; D unresolved. CDR3 bases: TGTGCCAGCAGCCCCGGGCCCCTTAGAGGGACTGAAGCTTTCTTT. Translated, it gives CASSPGPLRGTEAFF.